One sample yielded the 7 T cell receptor beta chains listed below, sequenced in a study of blood T cell repertoires in COVID-19. The method was immunoSEQ multiplex PCR; TCRdb's version includes in-frame clones alone and lacks a portion of them. The data hold roughly 100,000 clones, with 70% to 80% observed a single time. The sequenced sample was peripheral blood. The receptors here all came from a man aged 70 or older with active or convalescent COVID-19.

J is TRBJ2-1 and V is TRBV5-1; D gene uncertain. The CDR3 sequence is 16 residues long. V lost 0 bases and J lost 0, with 10 bases in between. In germline, CDR1 is SGHRS, CDR2 YFSETQ. CDR3 bases: TGCGCCAGCAGCTTGGAAGCGTTGAGCTCCTACAATGAGCAGTTCTTC. This sequence encodes CASSLEALSSYNEQFF.

The rearrangement joins TRBV19 to TRBJ1-2; no clear D. Trimming shortened V by 7 bases and J by 2 bases, and 20 bases separated the two germline ends. The length of the CDR3 is 16 residues. Per germline, CDR1 LNHDA and CDR2 SQIVND (reference sequence). Written as DNA, the CDR3 is TGTGCCAGTACGGACTACTCCGGCCCAATGAACTATGGCTACACCTTC. Translated, it gives CASTDYSGPMNYGYTF.

The chain carries TRBV7-6 and TRBJ1-5, with no clear D. In germline, CDR1 is SGHVS, CDR2 FNYEAQ. Trimming left V 5 bases short and J 5 bases short, with 25 bases between. The CDR3 contains 18 residues. CDR3 residues: CASSRRPRWEALDQPQHF. Here the CDR3 DNA reads TGTGCCAGCAGCCGACGACCCCGTTGGGAGGCCCTCGATCAGCCCCAGCATTTT.

The gene calls are TRBV10-2 and TRBJ2-1, with 8 positions matching TRBD1. CDR1 is WSHSY and CDR2 is SAAADI in the germline V gene. This CDR3 contains 16 residues. J lost 6 bases, V lost 4 bases, and 11 bases had no gene match. The CDR3 DNA reads TGCGCCAGCAGTGTTGGAACTCGTGACAGGGGCAATGAGCAGTTCTTC. Translation gives CASSVGTRDRGNEQFF.

This clone was seen only a few times. The chain links TRBV28 to TRBJ1-2; 7 bases are shared with TRBD1. CDR1 and CDR2 (germline): MDHEN, SYDVKM. There are 15 residues in the CDR3. V lost 6 bases, J lost 4 bases, and 11 bases stayed unmatched. CDR3 loop: CASSRGTGRVYGYTF. The CDR3 DNA is TGTGCCAGCAGCAGGGGGACCGGGAGGGTCTATGGCTACACCTTC.

The V call is TRBV3-1 (or the pseudogene TRBV3-2), the J call TRBJ1-3, with 10 bases identical to TRBD1. This CDR3 is 16 amino acids long. CDR1 is LGHDT and CDR2 is YNNKEL in the germline V gene (reference sequence). With 4 bases clipped from V and 6 bases from J, the junction kept 9 bases outside the gene matches. The CDR3 DNA reads TGTGCCAGCAGCCGACAGGGGGCATGGGGGAAAAACACCATATATTTT. It yields the protein CASSRQGAWGKNTIYF.

This clone was counted many times. The gene calls are TRBV11-2 and TRBJ2-7, with 9 bases that match TRBD2. V lost 3 bases, J lost 1 base, and 7 bases stayed unmatched. Germline V gene sequence: CDR1 SGHAT, CDR2 FQNNGV. CDR3 length: 16 amino acids. The DNA for the CDR3 is TGTGCCAGCAGCTTCGTCTCGCGGGAGGGTTCCTACGAGCAGTACTTC. Residues: CASSFVSREGSYEQYF.